This T cell receptor (beta chain) was identified during a study of cytomegalovirus exposure and HLA in healthy donors. Study background: A data release that came early held some 84 million unique TCRs from HLA-typed donors.

PCR was performed using 60 Vbeta and 13 Jbeta primers. Produced via immunoSEQ multiplex PCR; TCRdb's table is partial and in-frame only. The sample contains around 160,000 clones, 80% of which appear only once. CDR3 size: 13 residues. CDR1 and CDR2 from the germline V gene are SQVTM and ANQGSEA. V was shortened by 7 bases and J by 2 bases, with 15 bases between the two germline ends. The chain is built from TRBV29-1 and TRBJ2-7; D may be TRBD2 (5 bases). The receptor was isolated from a man aged 18 to 30 in good health and CMV-seropositive. Input material: PBMCs. The CDR3, as DNA: TGCAGCGCCGAGGGCCTTGGAACCTACGAGCAGTACTTC. Protein sequence: CSAEGLGTYEQYF.